What follows is one T cell receptor beta chain and its context. Survey-level TCR beta sequencing used the immunoSEQ assay. The data were produced by immunoSEQ multiplex PCR, yet TCRdb's version contains in-frame clones alone and is incomplete. The data contain some 70,000 clones, around 95% of them singletons. Source material: PBMCs. The sequence was collected from a man aged 35 to 55 with rheumatoid arthritis.

CDR3 in amino acids: CASSYFGTMNTEAFF. The DNA for the CDR3 is TGTGCCAGCAGTTACTTTGGGACTATGAACACTGAAGCTTTCTTT. The chain uses TRBV6-5 and TRBJ1-1, with D possibly being TRBD1 (5 bases). This CDR3 region has 15 residues. Germline assignment: CDR1 MNHEY and CDR2 SVGAGI. Trimming took off 1 base at V and 0 bases at J, with 9 bases between the two ends.